These T cell receptor beta chains were read from a single sample in a study of blood T cell repertoires in COVID-19. TCRdb's copy holds only in-frame clones and misses some; the assay was immunoSEQ multiplex PCR. The sample has around 240,000 clones, 65% to 90% seen once. Specimen: peripheral blood. The receptors come from a woman in her forties who had recovered from COVID-19. Each CDR3 is given with its conserved first and last residue. A D gene is named only where the DNA matches it firmly. Expanded clones are given a class, and other clones once, few, many or no size at all.

TRBV7-9	-	-	TRBJ2-5	TGTGCCAGCAGCTTCGGGGAGCCGGAGACCCAGTACTTC	CASSFGEPETQYF
TRBV5-1	-	-	TRBJ1-3	TGCGCCAGCAGCCCCGAAATGGGGCGAGGTGGAAACACCATATATTTT	CASSPEMGRGGNTIYF
TRBV28	-	TRBD1	TRBJ1-4	TGTGCCAGCAGTTCAACAGGGGGCGGCTCTCAAGAAAAACTGTTTTTT	CASSSTGGGSQEKLFF
TRBV19	-	-	TRBJ1-1	TGTGCCAGTAGCAGAAGTGGGAGGAACACTGAAGCTTTCTTT	CASSRSGRNTEAFF
TRBV4-1	-	TRBD1	TRBJ2-3	TGCGCCAGCAGCCCGGCCTGGACAGGGTACGTAGATACGCAGTATTTT	CASSPAWTGYVDTQYF
TRBV3-1/TRBV3-2	few	TRBD1	TRBJ1-6	TGTGCCAGCAGCCAAGACTGGACAGGGGGCGCGAATTCACCCCTCCACTTT	CASSQDWTGGANSPLHF
TRBV5-1	-	-	TRBJ1-5	TGCGCCAGCAGCCCAGGGGAGTTTCGCAATCAGCCCCAGCATTTT	CASSPGEFRNQPQHF
TRBV6-2/TRBV6-3	-	TRBD2	TRBJ2-1	TGTGCCAGCAGTCGAGGGACTAGCGGGGACAATGAGCAGTTCTTC	CASSRGTSGDNEQFF
TRBV7-2	-	TRBD1	TRBJ2-3	TGTGCCAGCAGCTTAGAAGGGGGCGCCGGCACAGATACGCAGTATTTT	CASSLEGGAGTDTQYF
TRBV27	-	TRBD2	TRBJ2-7	TGTGCCAGCATACCAATAGCGGGCCGTACAAGCGAGCAGTACTTC	CASIPIAGRTSEQYF
TRBV7-9	-	-	TRBJ1-1	TGTGCCAGCACCTCTCTGAACACTGAAGCTTTCTTT	CASTSLNTEAFF
TRBV7-2	-	TRBD2	TRBJ2-7	TGTGCCAGCAGTCGTAGCGGGGAGCAGAACGAGCAGTACTTC	CASSRSGEQNEQYF
TRBV5-4	-	TRBD2	TRBJ2-5	TGTGCCAGCGGGGTAGCGGGGGGCCCTCGAGAGACCCAGTACTTC	CASGVAGGPRETQYF
TRBV15	-	-	TRBJ1-4	TGTGCCACCAGCAAGATTTCAGGTGCAACTAATGAAAAACTGTTTTTT	CATSKISGATNEKLFF
TRBV5-4	-	-	TRBJ1-6	TGTGCCAGCAGCTTGAAGGGGGATTCACCCCTCCACTTT	CASSLKGDSPLHF
TRBV15	-	-	TRBJ1-2	TGTGCCACCAGCCCAAAGACAGCGCTATACTATGGCTACACCTTC	CATSPKTALYYGYTF
TRBV10-3	-	-	TRBJ2-7	TGTGCCATAGGACAGTTGAGCTACGAGCAGTACTTC	CAIGQLSYEQYF
TRBV2	-	TRBD2	TRBJ2-3	TGTGCCAGCAGTGAACCCTCCACTAGCGGGGGTGCAGATACGCAGTATTTT	CASSEPSTSGGADTQYF
TRBV21-1	-	-	TRBJ2-7	TGTGCCAGCAGCAAAGGGTACAGAAGCTACGAGCAGTACTTC	CASSKGYRSYEQYF
TRBV4-1	-	TRBD2	TRBJ2-3	TGCGCCAGCAGCCAAGATTCCCCCGGGACTAGCGGGGGATTGGAAGATACGCAGTATTTT	CASSQDSPGTSGGLEDTQYF
TRBV7-2	-	TRBD2	TRBJ2-1	TGTGCCAGCAGCTTAGGCGGGGGGGCCGGTGAGCAGTTCTTC	CASSLGGGAGEQFF
TRBV19	-	-	TRBJ2-5	TGTGCCAGTAGTCGCCTGCTAGCAAGAGAGACCCAGTACTTC	CASSRLLARETQYF
TRBV7-7	-	-	TRBJ2-3	TGTGCTAGCAGCTTAGGGCTCGGGTTGGATACGCAGTATTTT	CASSLGLGLDTQYF
TRBV29-1	-	TRBD1	TRBJ1-2	TGCAGCGCTTTCCGGGACAGGGACTATGGCTACACCTTC	CSAFRDRDYGYTF
TRBV9	few	TRBD1	TRBJ1-1	TGTGCCAGCAGCGTCGGGGACAGGAACACTGAAGCTTTCTTT	CASSVGDRNTEAFF
TRBV29-1	-	-	TRBJ1-1	TGCAGCGTTGACAGGGGACGCACTGAAGCTTTCTTT	CSVDRGRTEAFF
TRBV6-6	-	-	TRBJ2-2	TGTGCCAGCGTTTCCAGAACGAACACCGGGGAGCTGTTTTTT	CASVSRTNTGELFF
TRBV2	-	TRBD2	TRBJ2-3	TGTGCCACGGAACCACCTAGCGGGGGGGGGCGCACAGATACGCAGTATTTT	CATEPPSGGGRTDTQYF
TRBV15	once	-	TRBJ1-5	TGTGCCACCAGCAGAGAATTGGCAGGGAACAATCAGCCCCAGCATTTT	CATSRELAGNNQPQHF
TRBV12-3/TRBV12-4	once	-	TRBJ1-2	TGTGCCAGCAGCCCCAGGGATAGCTATGGCTACACCTTC	CASSPRDSYGYTF
TRBV28	-	TRBD2	TRBJ2-2	TGTGCCAGCCTAAGCGGGGGGGCCGGTACCGGGGAGCTGTTTTTT	CASLSGGAGTGELFF
TRBV2	-	-	TRBJ1-2	TGTGCCAGCAGTATCCTGGGACTCGACTATGGCTACACCTTC	CASSILGLDYGYTF
TRBV28	-	-	TRBJ1-2	TGTGCCAGCAGACTTACAGGGAGTGGCTACACCTTC	CASRLTGSGYTF
TRBV21-1	-	-	TRBJ1-3	TGTGCCAGTTCGGCAGGGGGCGTTTGTGGAAACACCATATATTTT	CASSAGGVCGNTIYF
TRBV5-8	-	-	TRBJ1-3	TGTGCCAGCAGCAACCGAGGAGCCGTTGGCTCTGGAAACACCATATATTTT	CASSNRGAVGSGNTIYF
TRBV18	-	TRBD1	TRBJ2-3	TGTGCCAGCTCACCGGGACAGGGCACAGATACGCAGTATTTT	CASSPGQGTDTQYF
TRBV3-1/TRBV3-2	-	TRBD1	TRBJ2-3	TGTGCCAGCAGCCAGGCAGGACAGGGGATAGATACGCAGTATTTT	CASSQAGQGIDTQYF
TRBV19	-	-	TRBJ1-5	TGTGCCAGTAGCGGGGGAGGGGGTCAGCCCCAGCATTTT	CASSGGGGQPQHF
TRBV18	-	-	TRBJ2-2	TGTGCCAGCTCACCATTCCAGGAGGTATCCATGGAGCTGTTTTTT	CASSPFQEVSMELFF
TRBV7-2	few	TRBD2	TRBJ2-7	TGTGCCAGCAGCTTCAGCGGGGGTAGGAACGAGCAGTACTTC	CASSFSGGRNEQYF
TRBV4-3	-	TRBD1	TRBJ1-2	TGCGCCAGCAGCCAAGGCGTAACAGGGGGCTCTGGCTACACCTTC	CASSQGVTGGSGYTF
TRBV7-2	-	-	TRBJ1-6	TGTGCCAGCAGCCCCCCCGGGGGGGCCGTAGGGTCACCCCTCCACTTT	CASSPPGGAVGSPLHF
TRBV7-2	-	-	TRBJ1-3	TGTGCCAGCAGCTTAGGCGGGGGGGAGGAGAGAAACACCATATATTTT	CASSLGGGEERNTIYF